The rows below give T cell receptor beta chains drawn from one sample of a study of cytomegalovirus exposure and HLA in healthy donors. The data were produced by immunoSEQ multiplex PCR, yet TCRdb's version contains in-frame clones alone and is incomplete. This table holds 180,000 or so clones, 70% to 80% found once. Sequencing used PBMCs. The receptors come from a woman in her thirties in good health and CMV-seropositive. Both conserved end residues are trimmed from each CDR3. The D gene is left open where the match is weak.

>TRBV5-6|NA|TRBJ2-7
ASSFSGAKILQY
>TRBV6-5|NA|TRBJ1-6
ASRTDSDYNSPLH
>TRBV27|TRBD1|TRBJ2-7
ASSPFTGALMGDEQY
>TRBV7-2|NA|TRBJ2-7
ASSSRVSSYEQY
>TRBV6-1|TRBD2|TRBJ2-7
ASSERLGTSGSSGEQY
>TRBV5-5|TRBD2|TRBJ2-1
ASSLSGSSYNEQF
>TRBV7-2|NA|TRBJ2-3
ASSKDRFTDTQY
>TRBV7-2|TRBD1|TRBJ1-1
ASSLGRTGENTEAF
>TRBV28|NA|TRBJ1-4
ASSLAGRGDEKLF
>TRBV9|NA|TRBJ1-2
ASSVDWTPNYGYT
>TRBV6-5|NA|TRBJ1-1
ASAPGQMNTEAF
>TRBV5-6|NA|TRBJ1-2
ASSMRHLYGYT
>TRBV19|NA|TRBJ1-2
ASSIGRGGTAYGYT
>TRBV27|TRBD1|TRBJ2-5
ASSLGQGVRETQY
>TRBV5-1|NA|TRBJ1-2
ASSPLPPLYGYT
>TRBV27|NA|TRBJ1-2
ASSLGGGNGYT
>TRBV27|TRBD1|TRBJ1-4
ASSKGQGTYEKLF
>TRBV4-1|NA|TRBJ1-6
ASSQDSGDKGGGPYNSPLH
>TRBV4-3|TRBD2|TRBJ2-5
ASSQGASGGIQETQY
>TRBV10-1|TRBD1|TRBJ2-3
ASHYLDRGRCTDTQY
>TRBV9|NA|TRBJ2-1
ASSVMWGGDEQF
>TRBV7-9|NA|TRBJ2-7
ASSSPTGVGLNEQY
>TRBV28|NA|TRBJ1-1
ATSETAGASTEAF
>TRBV15|NA|TRBJ2-7
ATSKTASYEQY
>TRBV27|NA|TRBJ1-6
ASSFRGNSPLH
>TRBV16|NA|TRBJ1-2
ASSQSRGIGGYT
>TRBV6-5|TRBD1|TRBJ1-1
ASSYARQGDTEAF
>TRBV19|TRBD2|TRBJ2-1
ASSSQTSGRPREQF
>TRBV5-1|TRBD1|TRBJ1-1
ASRTYRGGSVSTEAF
>TRBV7-8|TRBD2|TRBJ2-1
ASSHGLAGEGEQF
>TRBV5-1|TRBD2|TRBJ2-7
ASSPGLAGVYEQY
>TRBV7-8|NA|TRBJ2-7
ASSLAWGESEQY
>TRBV20-1|NA|TRBJ2-7
SAPRGYEQY
>TRBV27|TRBD1|TRBJ1-1
ASSLLKRQGGFGEAF
>TRBV29-1|NA|TRBJ2-7
SVVGSSYEQY
>TRBV7-8|NA|TRBJ2-7
ASSLRQGTVYEQY
>TRBV19|TRBD1|TRBJ2-2
ASSRQGLAGELF
>TRBV29-1|NA|TRBJ1-1
SVGGGGTEAF
>TRBV27|NA|TRBJ1-2
ASSTNRDPNYGYT
>TRBV10-3|NA|TRBJ2-7
AISDQKRDTIHEQY
>TRBV18|NA|TRBJ1-1
ASFLTENTEAF
>TRBV7-2|NA|TRBJ2-6
ASSLNQGANVLT
>TRBV12-5|TRBD1|TRBJ2-7
ASGQEAGTGGS